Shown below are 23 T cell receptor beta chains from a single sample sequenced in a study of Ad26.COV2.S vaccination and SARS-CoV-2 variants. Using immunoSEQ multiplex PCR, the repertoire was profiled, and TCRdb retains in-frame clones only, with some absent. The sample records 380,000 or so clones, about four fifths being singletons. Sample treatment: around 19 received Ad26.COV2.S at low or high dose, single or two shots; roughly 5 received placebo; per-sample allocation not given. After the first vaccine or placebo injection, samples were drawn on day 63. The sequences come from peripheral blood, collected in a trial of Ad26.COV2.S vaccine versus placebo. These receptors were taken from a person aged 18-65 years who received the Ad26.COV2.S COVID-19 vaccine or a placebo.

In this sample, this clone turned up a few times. The CDR3 bases are TGTGCCAGTATAAAAACTAGGGGTCCGAGTTCCTACGAGCAGTACTTC. It specifies CASIKTRGPSSYEQYF. The chain uses TRBV19 and TRBJ2-7; D tentatively reads TRBD1 or TRBD2 (5 bases each). The CDR3 sequence is 16 residues long. Trimming took off 7 bases at V and 1 base at J, with 20 bases between the two ends. Germline V gives CDR1 LNHDA, CDR2 SQIVND (reference sequence).

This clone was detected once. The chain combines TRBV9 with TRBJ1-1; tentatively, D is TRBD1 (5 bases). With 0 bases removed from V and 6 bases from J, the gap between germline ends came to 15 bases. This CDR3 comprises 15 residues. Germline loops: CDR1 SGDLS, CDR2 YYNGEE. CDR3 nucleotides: TGTGCCAGCAGCGTAGCGGAATCAGGGAAGTCTGAAGCTTTCTTT. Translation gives CASSVAESGKSEAFF.

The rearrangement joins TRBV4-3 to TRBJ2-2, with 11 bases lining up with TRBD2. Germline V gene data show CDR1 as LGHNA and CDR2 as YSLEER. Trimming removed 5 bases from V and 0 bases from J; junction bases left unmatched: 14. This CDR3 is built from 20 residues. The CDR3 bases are TGCGCCAGCAGCTCCAAACTCGGAACTAGCGGGGGCACGAACACCGGGGAGCTGTTTTTT. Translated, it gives CASSSKLGTSGGTNTGELFF.

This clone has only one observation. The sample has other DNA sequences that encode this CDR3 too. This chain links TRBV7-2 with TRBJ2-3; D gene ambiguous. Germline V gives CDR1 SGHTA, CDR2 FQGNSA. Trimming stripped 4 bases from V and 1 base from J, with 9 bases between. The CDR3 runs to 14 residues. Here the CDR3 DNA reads TGTGCCAGCAGCTCCAGGTCCGGCACAGATACGCAGTATTTT. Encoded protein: CASSSRSGTDTQYF.

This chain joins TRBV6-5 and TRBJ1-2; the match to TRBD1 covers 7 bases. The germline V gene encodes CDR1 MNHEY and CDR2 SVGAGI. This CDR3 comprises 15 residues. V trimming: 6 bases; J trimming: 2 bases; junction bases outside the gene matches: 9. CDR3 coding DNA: TGTGCCAGCAGGAGAACGACAGGGCTGAACTATGGCTACACCTTC. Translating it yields CASRRTTGLNYGYTF.

The CDR3 DNA is TGTGCCAGCAGCAACCATCCTCCCGGACAGCCTGCCTTC. Its protein product is CASSNHPPGQPAF. This sequence joins TRBV21-1 and TRBJ1-2; the tabulated D call, TRBD1, remains unverified against the DNA. TRBV21-1 is shown as a pseudogene. This CDR3 contains 13 residues.

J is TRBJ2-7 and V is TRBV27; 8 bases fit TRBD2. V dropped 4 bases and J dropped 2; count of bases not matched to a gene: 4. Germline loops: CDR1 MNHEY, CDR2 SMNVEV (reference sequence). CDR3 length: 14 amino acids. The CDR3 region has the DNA TGTGCCAGCAGTTCTACTAGCGGTGCCTACGAGCAGTACTTC. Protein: CASSSTSGAYEQYF.

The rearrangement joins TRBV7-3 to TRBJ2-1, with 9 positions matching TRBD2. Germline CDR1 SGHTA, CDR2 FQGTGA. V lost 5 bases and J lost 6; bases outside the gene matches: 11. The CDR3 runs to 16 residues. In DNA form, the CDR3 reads TGTGCCAGCAGCCCCCCACCGACTAGCGGAATCAATGAGCAGTTCTTC. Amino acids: CASSPPPTSGINEQFF.

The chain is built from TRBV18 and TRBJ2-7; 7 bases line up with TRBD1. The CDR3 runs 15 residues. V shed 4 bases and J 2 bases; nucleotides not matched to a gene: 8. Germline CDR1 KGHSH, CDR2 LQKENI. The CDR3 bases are TGTGCCAGCTCACTTACAGGGGCCTCAACCTACGAGCAGTACTTC. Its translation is CASSLTGASTYEQYF.

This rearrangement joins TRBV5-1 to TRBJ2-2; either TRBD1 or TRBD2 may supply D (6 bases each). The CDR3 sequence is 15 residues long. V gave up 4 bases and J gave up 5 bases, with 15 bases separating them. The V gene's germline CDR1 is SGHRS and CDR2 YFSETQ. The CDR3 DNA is TGCGCCAGCAGCCCCGGGGGTCAGGGGACCGGGGAGCTGTTTTTT. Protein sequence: CASSPGGQGTGELFF.

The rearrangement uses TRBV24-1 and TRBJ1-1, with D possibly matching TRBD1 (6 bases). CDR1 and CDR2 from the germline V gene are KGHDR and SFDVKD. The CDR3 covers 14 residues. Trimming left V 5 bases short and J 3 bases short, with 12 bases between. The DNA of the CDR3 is TGTGCCACCAGTGTAGGGGGGATTGACACTGAAGCTTTCTTT. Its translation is CATSVGGIDTEAFF.

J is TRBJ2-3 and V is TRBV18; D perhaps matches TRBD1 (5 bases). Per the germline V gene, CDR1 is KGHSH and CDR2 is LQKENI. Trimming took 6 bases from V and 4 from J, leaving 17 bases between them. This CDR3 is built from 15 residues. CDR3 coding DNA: TGTGCCAGCTCCCAAAATCAGGGTCTGGCAGATACGCAGTATTTT. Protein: CASSQNQGLADTQYF.

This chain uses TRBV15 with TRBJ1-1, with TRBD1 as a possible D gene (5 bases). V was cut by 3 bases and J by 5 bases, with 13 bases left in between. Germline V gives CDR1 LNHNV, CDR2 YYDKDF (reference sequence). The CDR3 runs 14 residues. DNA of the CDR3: TGTGCCACCAGCAGTACGATGGGGCGAACTGAAGCTTTCTTT. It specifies CATSSTMGRTEAFF.

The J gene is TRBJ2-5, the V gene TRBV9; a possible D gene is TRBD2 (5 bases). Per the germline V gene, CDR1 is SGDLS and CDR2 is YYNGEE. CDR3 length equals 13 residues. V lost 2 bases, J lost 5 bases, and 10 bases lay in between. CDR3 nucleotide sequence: TGTGCCAGCAGCGTTCCCGGGATTGAGACCCAGTACTTC. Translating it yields CASSVPGIETQYF.

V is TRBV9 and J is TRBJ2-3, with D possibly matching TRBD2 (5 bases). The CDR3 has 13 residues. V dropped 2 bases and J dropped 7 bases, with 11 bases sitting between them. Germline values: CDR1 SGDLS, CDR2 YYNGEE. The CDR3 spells CASSVSLANTQYF. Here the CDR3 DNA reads TGTGCCAGCAGCGTGTCCCTAGCAAATACGCAGTATTTT. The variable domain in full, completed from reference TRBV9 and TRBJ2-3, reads DSGVTQTPKHLITATGQRVTLRCSPRSGDLSVYWYQQSLDQGLQFLIQYYNGEERAKGNILERFSAQQFPDLHSELNLSSLELGDSALYFCASSVSLANTQYFGPGTRLTVL.

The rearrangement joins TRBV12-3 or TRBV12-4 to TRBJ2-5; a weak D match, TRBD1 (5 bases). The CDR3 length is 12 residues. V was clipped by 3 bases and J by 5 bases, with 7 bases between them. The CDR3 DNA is TGTGCCAGCAGTTTCTACAGGGAGACCCAGTACTTC. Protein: CASSFYRETQYF.

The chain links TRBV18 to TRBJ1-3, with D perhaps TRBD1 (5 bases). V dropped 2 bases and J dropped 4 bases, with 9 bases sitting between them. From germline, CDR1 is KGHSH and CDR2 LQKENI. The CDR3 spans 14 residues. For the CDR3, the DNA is TGTGCCAGCTCACCAGGGCAGGGCGGAAACACCATATATTTT. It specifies CASSPGQGGNTIYF.

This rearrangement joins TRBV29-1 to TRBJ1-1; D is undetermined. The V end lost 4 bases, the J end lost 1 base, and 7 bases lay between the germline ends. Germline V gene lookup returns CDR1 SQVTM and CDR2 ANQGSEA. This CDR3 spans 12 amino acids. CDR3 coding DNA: TGCAGCGTTGTGGTACAGAACACTGAAGCTTTCTTT. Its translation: CSVVVQNTEAFF.

CDR3 nucleotides: TGTGCCAGCAGCTTTTCCCATAACGAGCAGTACTTC. It codes for CASSFSHNEQYF. V is TRBV5-4 and J is TRBJ2-7; D is undetermined. Germline CDR1 is SGHNT and CDR2 is YYREEE (reference sequence). Trimming removed 2 bases at V and 5 bases at J, with 8 bases between. This CDR3 is 12 amino acids long.

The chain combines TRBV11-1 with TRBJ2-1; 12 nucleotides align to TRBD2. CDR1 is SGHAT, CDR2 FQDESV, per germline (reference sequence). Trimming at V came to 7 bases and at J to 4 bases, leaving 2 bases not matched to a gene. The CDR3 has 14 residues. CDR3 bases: TGTGCCAGCAACGGACTAGCGGGGTACAATGAGCAGTTCTTC. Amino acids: CASNGLAGYNEQFF.

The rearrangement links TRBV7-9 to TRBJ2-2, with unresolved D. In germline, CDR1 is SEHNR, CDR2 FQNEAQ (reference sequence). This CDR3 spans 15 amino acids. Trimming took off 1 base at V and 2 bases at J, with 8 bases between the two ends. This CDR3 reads CASSLVVGNTGELFF. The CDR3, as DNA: TGTGCCAGCAGCTTAGTAGTCGGAAACACCGGGGAGCTGTTTTTT. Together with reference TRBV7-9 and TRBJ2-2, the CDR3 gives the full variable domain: DTGVSQNPRHKITKRGQNVTFRCDPISEHNRLYWYRQTLGQGPEFLTYFQNEAQLEKSRLLSDRFSAERPKGSFSTLEIQRTEQGDSAMYLCASSLVVGNTGELFFGEGSRLTVL.

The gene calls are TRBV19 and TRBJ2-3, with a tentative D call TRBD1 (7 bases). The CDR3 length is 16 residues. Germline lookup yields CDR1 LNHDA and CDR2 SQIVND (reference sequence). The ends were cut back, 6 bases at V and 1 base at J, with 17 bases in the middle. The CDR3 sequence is CASSHPGGGGTDTQYF. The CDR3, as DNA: TGTGCCAGTAGCCACCCAGGGGGAGGAGGCACAGATACGCAGTATTTT.

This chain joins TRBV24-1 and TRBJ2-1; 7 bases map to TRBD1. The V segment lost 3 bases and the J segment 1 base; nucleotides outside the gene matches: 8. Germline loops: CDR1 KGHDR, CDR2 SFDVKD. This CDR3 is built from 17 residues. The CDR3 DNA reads TGTGCCACCAGTGATCCGACAGGGAGTCGGTCCTACAATGAGCAGTTCTTC. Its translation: CATSDPTGSRSYNEQFF.